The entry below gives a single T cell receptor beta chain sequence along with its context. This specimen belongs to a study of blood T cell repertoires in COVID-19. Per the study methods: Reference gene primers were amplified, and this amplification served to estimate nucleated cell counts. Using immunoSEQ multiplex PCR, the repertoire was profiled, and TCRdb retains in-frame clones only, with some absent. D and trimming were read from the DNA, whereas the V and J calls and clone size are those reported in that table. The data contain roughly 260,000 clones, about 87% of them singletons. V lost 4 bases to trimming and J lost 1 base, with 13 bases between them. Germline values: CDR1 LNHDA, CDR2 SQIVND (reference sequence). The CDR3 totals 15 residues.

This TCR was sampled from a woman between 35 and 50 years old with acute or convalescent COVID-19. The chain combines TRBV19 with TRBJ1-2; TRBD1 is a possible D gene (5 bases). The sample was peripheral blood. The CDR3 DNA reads TGTGCCAGTAGTAGCGACAGAGACTTTAACTATGGCTACACCTTC. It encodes CASSSDRDFNYGYTF.